This TCR beta chain stems from a study of control samples from healthy donors and cancer patients. Profiled with immunoSEQ multiplex PCR; TCRdb holds only in-frame clones, not every one. The table records 130,000 or so clones, just under 95% of them present only once. V was trimmed by 4 bases and J by 3 bases, leaving 15 bases between them. This CDR3 spans 15 amino acids. Looked up from germline, CDR1 is SGHRS and CDR2 is YFSETQ. The clonotype originates from a man between 60 and 75 years old with colorectal cancer. Input material: PBMCs. The chain carries TRBV5-1 and TRBJ2-3; D remains ambiguous. The CDR3 loop reads CASSPDGSMTDTQYF. The CDR3 coding sequence is TGCGCCAGCAGCCCGGACGGATCAATGACAGATACGCAGTATTTT.